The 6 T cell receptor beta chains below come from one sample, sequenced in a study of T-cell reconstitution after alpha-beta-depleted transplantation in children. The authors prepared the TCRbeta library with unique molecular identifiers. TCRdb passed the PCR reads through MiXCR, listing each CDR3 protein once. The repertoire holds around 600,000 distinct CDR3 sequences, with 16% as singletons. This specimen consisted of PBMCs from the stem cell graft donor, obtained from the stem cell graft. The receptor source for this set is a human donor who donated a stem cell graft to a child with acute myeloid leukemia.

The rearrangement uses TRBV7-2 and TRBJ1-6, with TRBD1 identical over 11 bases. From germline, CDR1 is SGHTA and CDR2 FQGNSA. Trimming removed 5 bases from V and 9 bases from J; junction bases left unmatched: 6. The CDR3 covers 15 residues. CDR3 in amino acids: CASSQGDRGASPLHF. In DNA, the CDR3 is TGTGCCAGCAGCCAAGGGGACAGGGGGGCTTCACCCCTCCACTTT.

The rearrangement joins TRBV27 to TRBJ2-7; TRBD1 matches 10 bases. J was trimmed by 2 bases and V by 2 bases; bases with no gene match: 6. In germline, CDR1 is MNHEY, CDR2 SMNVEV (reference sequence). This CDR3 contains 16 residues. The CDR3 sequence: CASSLRTGGIPYEQYF. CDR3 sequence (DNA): TGTGCCAGCAGTTTAAGGACAGGGGGTATACCCTACGAGCAGTACTTC.

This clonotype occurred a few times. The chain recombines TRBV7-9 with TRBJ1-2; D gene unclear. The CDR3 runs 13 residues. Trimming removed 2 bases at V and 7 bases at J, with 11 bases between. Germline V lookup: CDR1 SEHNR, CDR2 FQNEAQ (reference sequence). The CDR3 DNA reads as TGTGCCAGCAGCTTATACGGATCTGGTGGCTACACCTTC. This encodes CASSLYGSGGYTF.

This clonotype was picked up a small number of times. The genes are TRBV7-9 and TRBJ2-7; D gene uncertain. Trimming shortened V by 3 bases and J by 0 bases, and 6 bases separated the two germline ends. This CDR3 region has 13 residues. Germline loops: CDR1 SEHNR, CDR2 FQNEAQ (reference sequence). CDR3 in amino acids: CASSFESSYEQYF. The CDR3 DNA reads TGTGCCAGCAGCTTTGAGAGCTCCTACGAGCAGTACTTC.

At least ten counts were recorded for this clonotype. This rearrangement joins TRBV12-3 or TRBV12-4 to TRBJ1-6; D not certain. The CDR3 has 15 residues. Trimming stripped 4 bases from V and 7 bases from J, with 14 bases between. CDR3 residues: CASSSVIGVNSPLHF. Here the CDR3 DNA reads TGTGCCAGCAGTTCAGTTATCGGGGTAAATTCACCCCTCCACTTT.

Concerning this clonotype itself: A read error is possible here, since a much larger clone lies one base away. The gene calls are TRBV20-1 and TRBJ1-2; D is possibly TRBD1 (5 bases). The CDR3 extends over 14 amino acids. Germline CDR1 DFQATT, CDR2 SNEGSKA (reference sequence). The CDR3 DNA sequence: TGCAGCACCAGAGGGCAGGGTCTGACCTATGGCTACGCCTTC. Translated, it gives CSTRGQGLTYGYAF.